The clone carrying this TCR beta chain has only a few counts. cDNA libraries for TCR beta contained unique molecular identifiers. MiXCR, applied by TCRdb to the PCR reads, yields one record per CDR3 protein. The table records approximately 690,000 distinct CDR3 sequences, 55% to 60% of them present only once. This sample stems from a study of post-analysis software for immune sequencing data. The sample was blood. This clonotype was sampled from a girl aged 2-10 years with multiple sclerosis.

In nucleotides, the CDR3 is TGCAGCGTTGCGCAGGGACAGGGTAATGGCTACACCTTC. The encoded protein is CSVAQGQGNGYTF. The V and J genes are TRBV29-1 and TRBJ1-2, with 9 positions matching TRBD1. This CDR3 region has 13 residues. The V gene end was trimmed by 4 bases and the J gene end by 6 bases; junction bases not matched to a gene: 6. Germline CDR1 is SQVTM and CDR2 is ANQGSEA.